This T cell receptor beta chain was retrieved from a study of post-analysis software for immune sequencing data. Findings of the study overall: Roughly five TRBV segments appeared more often in patients than in controls, and TRBV5-6, TRBV5-1 and TRBV20-1 were among these.

V lost 7 bases, J lost 3 bases, and 6 bases stayed unmatched. The length of the CDR3 is 14 residues. Germline CDR1 and CDR2: KGHDR and SFDVKD. cDNA libraries of TCR beta carried unique molecular identifiers. Input amounts of roughly 0.85 to 10 million T cells were used. These gave 500,000 or so cDNA molecules, so each molecule approximated one T cell. From the PCR reads, TCRdb called clonotypes with MiXCR, one entry per CDR3 protein. The table records about 680,000 distinct CDR3 sequences, approximately 59% of them present only once. For this clonotype: Its antigen is not identified.

This clonotype was sampled from a girl aged 2 to 9 with multiple sclerosis. The specimen was blood. The chain employs TRBV24-1 and TRBJ2-3; 7 bases map to TRBD1. The CDR3 loop reads CATRLRQGTDTQYF. CDR3 sequence (DNA): TGTGCCACCAGGCTGAGACAGGGAACAGATACGCAGTATTTT.